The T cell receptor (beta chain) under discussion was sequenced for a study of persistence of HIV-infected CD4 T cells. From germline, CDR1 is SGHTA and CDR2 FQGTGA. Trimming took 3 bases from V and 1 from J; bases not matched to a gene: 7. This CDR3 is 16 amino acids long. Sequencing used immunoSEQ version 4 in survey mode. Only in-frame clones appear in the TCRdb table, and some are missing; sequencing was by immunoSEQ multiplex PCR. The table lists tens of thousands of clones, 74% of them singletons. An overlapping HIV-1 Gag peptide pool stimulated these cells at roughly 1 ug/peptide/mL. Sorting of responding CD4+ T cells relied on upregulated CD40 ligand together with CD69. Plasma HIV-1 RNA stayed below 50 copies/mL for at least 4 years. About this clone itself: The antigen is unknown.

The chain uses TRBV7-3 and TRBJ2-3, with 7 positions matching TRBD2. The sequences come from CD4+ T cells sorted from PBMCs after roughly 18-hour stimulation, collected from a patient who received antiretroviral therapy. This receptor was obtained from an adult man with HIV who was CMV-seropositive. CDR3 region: CASSFGGGGGTDTQYF. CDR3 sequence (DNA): TGTGCCAGCAGCTTTGGCGGGGGAGGCGGCACAGATACGCAGTATTTT.